A selection of T cell receptor beta chains follows, all from one sample in a study of blood T cells in healthy people across ages. TCRdb called the 5' RACE reads again in MiXCR, with one record for every CDR3 protein. Among fewer than 950,000 distinct CDR3 sequences, 35% to 40% were seen once, and the ten largest hold about an eighth. The sample was blood. The receptors here all came from a man aged 18 to 30 in good health. Both conserved end residues are part of each CDR3. The D gene is left open where the match is weak. The size field is filled for only some rows; it gives once, few, many or a size class.

abundance	d_gene	v_gene	j_gene	CDR3nt	CDR3aa
NA	NA	TRBV20-1	TRBJ2-4	TGCAGTGCTCGCTCCGGGGCCGTAGCCAAAAACATTCAGTACTTC	CSARSGAVAKNIQYF
NA	NA	TRBV20-1	TRBJ1-6	TGCAGTGCTAGAGAAGGACGAGATAATTCACCCCTCCACTTT	CSAREGRDNSPLHF
NA	NA	TRBV20-1	TRBJ1-2	TGTAGTGCTCCCCCCGGGGAGGCCTATGGCTACACCTTC	CSAPPGEAYGYTF
NA	NA	TRBV12-3/TRBV12-4	TRBJ1-6	TGTGCCAGCAGTAAAGGGTCTGATAGCAATTCACCCCTCCACTTT	CASSKGSDSNSPLHF
few	NA	TRBV2	TRBJ2-7	TGTGCCAGCAGTGAGGGACGGAACTACGAGCAGTACTTC	CASSEGRNYEQYF
many	NA	TRBV5-1	TRBJ1-6	TGCGCCAGCAGCTTGGGGGGTGATTCACCCCTCCACTTT	CASSLGGDSPLHF
NA	NA	TRBV5-5	TRBJ1-5	TGTGCCAGCAGCCACTCGGGCAGGGAATCTCAGCCCCAGCATTTT	CASSHSGRESQPQHF
many	TRBD1	TRBV12-3/TRBV12-4	TRBJ2-7	TGTGCCAGCAGCCCGGGACAGGGTAATAAGTACTTC	CASSPGQGNKYF
once	TRBD2	TRBV3-1	TRBJ2-1	TGTGCCGGCAGCCCCCCCACCACTAGCGGGGGCCACCAGACCTTATACAATGAGCAGTTCTTC	CAGSPPTTSGGHQTLYNEQFF
few	NA	TRBV4-3	TRBJ1-2	TGCGCCAGCAGCCAAGACTATGGCGGCCCAGGCGGCTACACCTTC	CASSQDYGGPGGYTF
once	NA	TRBV5-1	TRBJ2-1	TGCGCCAGCGCCCGCCCACGAGGTGATAGGAATGAGCAGTTCTTC	CASARPRGDRNEQFF
many	NA	TRBV5-1	TRBJ1-2	TGCGCCAGCAGCGCCGGGCGGGATGACTATGGCTACACCTTC	CASSAGRDDYGYTF
NA	TRBD2	TRBV20-1	TRBJ2-1	TGCAGTGCCGTCGGGGGGTCAACCTACAATGAGCAGTTCTTC	CSAVGGSTYNEQFF
few	NA	TRBV29-1	TRBJ1-1	TGCAGCGTTGTTCGGCGGTTGAACACTGAAGCTTTCTTT	CSVVRRLNTEAFF
NA	TRBD1	TRBV29-1	TRBJ1-2	TGCAGCGTTACAGGGGAGGGCTACACCTTC	CSVTGEGYTF
NA	NA	TRBV12-3/TRBV12-4	TRBJ2-1	TGTGCCAGCAGTTTCCTGGGCTCCTACAATGAGCAGTTCTTC	CASSFLGSYNEQFF
NA	TRBD1	TRBV10-3	TRBJ2-7	TGTGCCACCCTAATCACAGGGGATTCCTACAATGAGCAGTACTTC	CATLITGDSYNEQYF
many	NA	TRBV12-3/TRBV12-4	TRBJ2-7	TGTGCCAGCAGTTTAAGACCCTACGAGCAGTACTTC	CASSLRPYEQYF
NA	NA	TRBV12-3/TRBV12-4	TRBJ2-7	TGTGCCAGCAGTCCGATGACAGCCAATGAGCAGTACTTC	CASSPMTANEQYF
many	NA	TRBV7-2	TRBJ1-2	TGTGCCAGCAGCCTCCTTCAGGGAGTCAACTATGGCTACACCTTC	CASSLLQGVNYGYTF
few	NA	TRBV6-2/TRBV6-3	TRBJ2-1	TGTGCCAGCAGTTATCCCCCCGGGACCATTTACAATGAGCAGTTCTTC	CASSYPPGTIYNEQFF
few	NA	TRBV7-9	TRBJ1-1	TGTGCCAGCAGCTTAGCCATGCCTGAAGCTTTCTTT	CASSLAMPEAFF
NA	NA	TRBV20-1	TRBJ1-1	TGCAGTGCTAGCCCGGGGGCAGCGATGAACACTGAAGCTTTCTTT	CSASPGAAMNTEAFF
few	TRBD1	TRBV18	TRBJ2-1	TGTGCCAGCTCACCGCGGACAGGGGAAAACAATGAGCAGTTCTTC	CASSPRTGENNEQFF
NA	NA	TRBV15	TRBJ1-1	TGTGCCACCAGGGCAGGGATGAACACTGAAGCTTTCTTT	CATRAGMNTEAFF
many	TRBD1	TRBV10-2	TRBJ1-6	TGCGCCAGCACAGAGCAGGGGGCTAAGAATTCACCCCTCCACTTT	CASTEQGAKNSPLHF
few	NA	TRBV20-1	TRBJ1-1	TGCAGTGCTAGAGCCTCCCCAGGTAACACTGAGGCTTTCTTT	CSARASPGNTEAFF
NA	NA	TRBV7-3	TRBJ1-6	TGTGCCAGCAACTTAGGGCCAGGGGCCCAAAATTCACCCCTCCACTTT	CASNLGPGAQNSPLHF
few	TRBD1	TRBV20-1	TRBJ2-1	TGCAGTGTTCCCAGGGGGAGATACAATGAGCAGTTCTTC	CSVPRGRYNEQFF
few	TRBD2	TRBV20-1	TRBJ2-7	TGCAGTGCTGGGGGACTAGCCTACGAGCAGTACTTC	CSAGGLAYEQYF
few	NA	TRBV7-3	TRBJ1-2	TGTGCCAGCAGCTTAAAGTCGGGAGATAACTATGGCTACACCTTC	CASSLKSGDNYGYTF
NA	TRBD1	TRBV20-1	TRBJ2-1	TGCAGTGCTAGCGACCGGGACAGCCTTTACGAGCAGTTCTTC	CSASDRDSLYEQFF
once	NA	TRBV20-1	TRBJ2-2	TGCAGTGCTAGAGATTATATCGGGGGTGTCACCGGGGAGCTGTTTTTT	CSARDYIGGVTGELFF
NA	NA	TRBV20-1	TRBJ2-5	TGCAGTGCTAGAGCCCCTGGGGAGCAGTACTTC	CSARAPGEQYF
NA	NA	TRBV5-1	TRBJ1-5	TGCGCCAGCAGCTTGGCCGGGGGCACGGCTCAGCCCCAGCATTTT	CASSLAGGTAQPQHF
NA	NA	TRBV2	TRBJ2-3	TGTGCCAGCATTCAATGGGGGGCCGGCACAGATACGCAGTATTTT	CASIQWGAGTDTQYF
few	TRBD2	TRBV12-3/TRBV12-4	TRBJ2-2	TGTGCCAGCAGTTTGTGGGCGGGGGGGGATAACACCGGGGAGCTGTTTTTT	CASSLWAGGDNTGELFF
NA	TRBD1	TRBV7-2	TRBJ1-1	TGTGCCAGCAGCTTAGGACAGGGAAGACTGAACACTGAAGCTTTCTTT	CASSLGQGRLNTEAFF
NA	NA	TRBV20-1	TRBJ2-1	TGCAGTGCAGTGAAACAGGGAATCTACAATGAGCAGTTCTTC	CSAVKQGIYNEQFF
many	TRBD1	TRBV9	TRBJ2-3	TGTGCCAGCAGCGAGGACAGGCTCGGTTATACGCAGTATTTT	CASSEDRLGYTQYF
many	NA	TRBV7-9	TRBJ2-7	TGTGCCAGCAGCTTAGACAGCGGAGGCTACGAGCAGTACTTC	CASSLDSGGYEQYF
many	NA	TRBV12-3/TRBV12-4	TRBJ2-3	TGTGCCAGCAGTTTAGTGGGGTATCAGGGGTCCCCTACTATTCGACGCACAGATACGCAGTATTTT	CASSLVGYQGSPTIRRTDTQYF